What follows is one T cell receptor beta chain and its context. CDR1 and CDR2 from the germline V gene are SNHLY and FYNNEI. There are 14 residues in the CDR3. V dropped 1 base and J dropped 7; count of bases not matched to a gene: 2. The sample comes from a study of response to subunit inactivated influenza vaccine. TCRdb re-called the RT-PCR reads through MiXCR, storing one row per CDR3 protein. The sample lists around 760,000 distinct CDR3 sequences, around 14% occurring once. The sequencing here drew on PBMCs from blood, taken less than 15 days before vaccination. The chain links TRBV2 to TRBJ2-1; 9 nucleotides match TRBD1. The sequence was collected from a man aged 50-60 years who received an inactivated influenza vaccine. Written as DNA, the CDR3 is TGTGCCAGCAGTGAAGGGGACAGGGTTAATGAGCAGTTCTTC. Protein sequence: CASSEGDRVNEQFF. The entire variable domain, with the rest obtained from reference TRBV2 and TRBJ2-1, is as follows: EPEVTQTPSHQVTQMGQEVILRCVPISNHLYFYWYRQILGQKVEFLVSFYNNEISEKSEIFDDQFSVERPDGSNFTLKIRSTKLEDSAMYFCASSEGDRVNEQFFGPGTRLTVL.